This TCR beta chain comes out of a study of molecular identifiers for immune sequencing clone quantification. The V gene's germline CDR1 is SGHNT and CDR2 YYREEE (reference sequence). Trimming pared 4 bases from V and 2 bases from J, leaving 16 bases between. The CDR3 covers 15 residues. MiXCR, applied by TCRdb to the PCR reads, yields one record per CDR3 protein. There are about 510,000 distinct CDR3 sequences in the sample; less than 30% occur only once, and under 0.8% lies in the top ten. This clonotype was obtained from a human donor in good health. Some libraries in this study had Jurkat cell RNA spiked in. The chain uses TRBV5-4 and TRBJ2-7; the D call may be TRBD1 or TRBD2 (5 bases each). The source material was naive CD8+ T cells from blood, with Jurkat cell RNA spiked in. As to subset: FACS-sorted CD8+CD4-CCR7+CD45RA+ naive T cells. The CDR3 loop is CASSPGTKNTYEQYF. In DNA form, the CDR3 reads TGTGCCAGCAGCCCCGGGACGAAGAACACCTACGAGCAGTACTTC. The whole variable domain, remainder taken from reference TRBV5-4 and TRBJ2-7, is ETGVTQSPTHLIKTRGQQVTLRCSSQSGHNTVSWYQQALGQGPQFIFQYYREEENGRGNFPPRFSGLQFPNYSSELNVNALELDDSALYLCASSPGTKNTYEQYFGPGTRLTVT.